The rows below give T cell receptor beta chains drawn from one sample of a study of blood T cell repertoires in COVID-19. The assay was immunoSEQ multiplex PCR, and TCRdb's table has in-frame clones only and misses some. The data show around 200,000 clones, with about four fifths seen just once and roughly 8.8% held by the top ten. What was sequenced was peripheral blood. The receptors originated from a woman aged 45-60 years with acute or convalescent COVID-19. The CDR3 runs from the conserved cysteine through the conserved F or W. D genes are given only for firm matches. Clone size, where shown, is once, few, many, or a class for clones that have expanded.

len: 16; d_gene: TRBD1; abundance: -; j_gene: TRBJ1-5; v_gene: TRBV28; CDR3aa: CASRTWGQGTDQPQHF
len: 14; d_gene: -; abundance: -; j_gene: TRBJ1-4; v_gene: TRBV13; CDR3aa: CATSRGGADEKLFF
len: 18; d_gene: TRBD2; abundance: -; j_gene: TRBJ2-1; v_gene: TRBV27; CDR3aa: CASSEDTSDDTSYNEQFF
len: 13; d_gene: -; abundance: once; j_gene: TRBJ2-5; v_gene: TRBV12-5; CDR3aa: CASGSSAQETQYF
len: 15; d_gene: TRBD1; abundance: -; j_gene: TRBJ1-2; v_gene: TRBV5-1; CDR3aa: CASSRDRGYDYGYTF
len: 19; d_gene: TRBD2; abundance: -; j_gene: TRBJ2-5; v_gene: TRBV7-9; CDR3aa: CASSPGTSGSIVWQETQYF
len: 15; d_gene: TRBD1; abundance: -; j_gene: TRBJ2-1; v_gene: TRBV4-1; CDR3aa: CASSQHRGLNNEQFF
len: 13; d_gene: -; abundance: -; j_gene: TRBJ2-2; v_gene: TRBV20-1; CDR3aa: CSASFQGIGELFF
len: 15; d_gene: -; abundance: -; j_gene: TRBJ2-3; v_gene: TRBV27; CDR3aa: CASIAVAYGTDTQYF
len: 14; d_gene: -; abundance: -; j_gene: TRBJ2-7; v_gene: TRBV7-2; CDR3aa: CASSLDRGTYEQYF
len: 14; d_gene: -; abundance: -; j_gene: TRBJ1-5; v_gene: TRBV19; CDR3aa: CASSHREGDQPQHF
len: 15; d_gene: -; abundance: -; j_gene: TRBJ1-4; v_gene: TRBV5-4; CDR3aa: CASSTSGHLHEKLFF
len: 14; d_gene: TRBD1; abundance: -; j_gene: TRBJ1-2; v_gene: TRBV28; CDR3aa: CATERTGNNYGYTF
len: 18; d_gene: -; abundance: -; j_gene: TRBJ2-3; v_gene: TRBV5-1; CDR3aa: CASSLAFFVAESTDTQYF
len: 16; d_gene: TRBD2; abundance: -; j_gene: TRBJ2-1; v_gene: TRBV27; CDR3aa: CASSWEREGSYNEQFF
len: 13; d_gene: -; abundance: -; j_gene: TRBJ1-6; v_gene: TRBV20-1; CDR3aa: CSASWAQNSPLHF
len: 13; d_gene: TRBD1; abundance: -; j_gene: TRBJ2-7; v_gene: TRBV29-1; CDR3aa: CSVGDRESYEQYF
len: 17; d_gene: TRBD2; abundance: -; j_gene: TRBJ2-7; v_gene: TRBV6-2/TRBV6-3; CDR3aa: CASIPGGSSGRVYEQYF
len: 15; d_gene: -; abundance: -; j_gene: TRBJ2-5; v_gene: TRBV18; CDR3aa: CASSPAAEFQETQYF
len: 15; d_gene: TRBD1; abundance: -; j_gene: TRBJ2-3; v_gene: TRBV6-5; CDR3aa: CASSPQGRVIDTQYF
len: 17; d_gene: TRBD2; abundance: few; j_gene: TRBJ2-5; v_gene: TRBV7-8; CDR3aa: CASSSLLLAGGGETQYF
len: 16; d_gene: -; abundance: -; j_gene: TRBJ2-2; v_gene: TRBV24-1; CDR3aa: CATSDSVKGYTGELFF
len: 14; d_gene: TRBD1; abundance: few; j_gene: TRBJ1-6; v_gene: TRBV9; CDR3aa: CASSEGQAGSPLHF
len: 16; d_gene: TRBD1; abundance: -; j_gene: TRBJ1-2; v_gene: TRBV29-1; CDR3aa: CSVDEPNGQGHYGYTF
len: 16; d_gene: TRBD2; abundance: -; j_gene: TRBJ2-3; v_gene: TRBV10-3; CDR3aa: CAISGETSGVTDTQYF
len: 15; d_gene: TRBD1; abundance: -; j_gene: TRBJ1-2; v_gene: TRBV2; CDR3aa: CASSEAQGQGGGYTF
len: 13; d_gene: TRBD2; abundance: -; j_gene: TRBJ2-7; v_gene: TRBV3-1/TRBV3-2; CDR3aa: CASSLGLAGEQYF
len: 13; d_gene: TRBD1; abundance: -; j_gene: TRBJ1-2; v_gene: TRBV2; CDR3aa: CASRRVTGDGYTF
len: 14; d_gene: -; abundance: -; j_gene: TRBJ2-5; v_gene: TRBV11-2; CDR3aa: CASSLTRLQETQYF
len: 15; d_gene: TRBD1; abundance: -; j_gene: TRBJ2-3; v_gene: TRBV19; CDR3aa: CASSWGDRATDTQYF
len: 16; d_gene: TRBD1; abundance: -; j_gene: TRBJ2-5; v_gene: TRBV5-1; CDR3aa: CASSLNGQGALLTQYF
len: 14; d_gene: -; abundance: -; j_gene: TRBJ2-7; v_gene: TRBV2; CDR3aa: CASNPDSSSYEQYF
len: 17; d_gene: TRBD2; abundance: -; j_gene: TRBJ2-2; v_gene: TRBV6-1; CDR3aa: CASSEARTSLDTGELFF
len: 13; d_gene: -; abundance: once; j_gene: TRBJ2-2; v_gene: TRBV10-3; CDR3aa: CAISGGVGGELFF
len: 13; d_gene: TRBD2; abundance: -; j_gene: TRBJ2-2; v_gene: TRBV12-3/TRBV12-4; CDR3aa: CASSSGLAGELFF
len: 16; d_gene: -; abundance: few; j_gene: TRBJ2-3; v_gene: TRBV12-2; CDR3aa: CASRLRARLRTDTQYF
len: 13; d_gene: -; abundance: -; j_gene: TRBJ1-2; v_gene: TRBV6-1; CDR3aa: CASSEVWGDGYTF
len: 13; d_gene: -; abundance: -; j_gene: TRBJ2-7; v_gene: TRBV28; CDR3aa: CASNLSGAYEQYF
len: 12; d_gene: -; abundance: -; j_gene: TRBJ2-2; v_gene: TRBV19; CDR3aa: CASSIKIGELFF
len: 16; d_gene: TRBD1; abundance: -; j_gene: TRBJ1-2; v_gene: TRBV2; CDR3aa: CASSEVPGTGDYGYTF
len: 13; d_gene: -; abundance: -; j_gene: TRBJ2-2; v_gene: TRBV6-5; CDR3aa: CASSLQGTGELFF
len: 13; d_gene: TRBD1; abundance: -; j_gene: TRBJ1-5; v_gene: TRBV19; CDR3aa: CASSWDRNQPQHF